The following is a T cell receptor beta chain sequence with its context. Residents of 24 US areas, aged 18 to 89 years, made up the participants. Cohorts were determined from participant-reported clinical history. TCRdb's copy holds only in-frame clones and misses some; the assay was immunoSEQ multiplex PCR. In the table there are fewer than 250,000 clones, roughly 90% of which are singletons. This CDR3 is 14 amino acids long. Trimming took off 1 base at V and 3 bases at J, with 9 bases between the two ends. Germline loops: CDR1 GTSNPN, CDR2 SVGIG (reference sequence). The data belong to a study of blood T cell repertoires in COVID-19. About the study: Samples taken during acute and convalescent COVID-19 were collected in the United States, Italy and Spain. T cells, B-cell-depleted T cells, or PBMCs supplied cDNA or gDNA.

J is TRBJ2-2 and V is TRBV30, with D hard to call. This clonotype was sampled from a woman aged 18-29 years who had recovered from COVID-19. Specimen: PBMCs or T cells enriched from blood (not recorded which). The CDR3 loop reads CAWSDDTHTGELFF. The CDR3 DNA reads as TGTGCCTGGAGTGACGACACCCACACCGGGGAGCTGTTTTTT. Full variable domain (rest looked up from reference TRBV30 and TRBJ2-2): SQTIHQWPATLVQPVGSPLSLECTVEGTSNPNLYWYRQAAGRGLQLLFYSVGIGQISSEVPQNLSASRPQDRQFILSSKKLLLSDSGFYLCAWSDDTHTGELFFGEGSRLTVL.